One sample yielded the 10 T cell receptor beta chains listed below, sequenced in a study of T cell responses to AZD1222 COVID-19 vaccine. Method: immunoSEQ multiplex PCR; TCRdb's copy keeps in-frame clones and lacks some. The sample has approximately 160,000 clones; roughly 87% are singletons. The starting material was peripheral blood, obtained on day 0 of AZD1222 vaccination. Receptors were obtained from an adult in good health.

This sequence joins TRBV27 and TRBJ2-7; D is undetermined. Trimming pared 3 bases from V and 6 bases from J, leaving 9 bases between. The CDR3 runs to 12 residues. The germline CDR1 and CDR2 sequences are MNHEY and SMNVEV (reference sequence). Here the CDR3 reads CASSFPPSEQYF. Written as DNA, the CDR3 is TGTGCCAGCAGTTTCCCCCCCAGCGAGCAGTACTTC.

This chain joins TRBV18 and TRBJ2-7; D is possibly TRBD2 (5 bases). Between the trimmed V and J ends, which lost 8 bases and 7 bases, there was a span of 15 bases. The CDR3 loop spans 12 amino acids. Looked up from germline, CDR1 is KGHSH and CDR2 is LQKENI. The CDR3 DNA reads TGTGCCAGCACGATTACCAGAGGGGAGCAGTACTTC. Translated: CASTITRGEQYF.

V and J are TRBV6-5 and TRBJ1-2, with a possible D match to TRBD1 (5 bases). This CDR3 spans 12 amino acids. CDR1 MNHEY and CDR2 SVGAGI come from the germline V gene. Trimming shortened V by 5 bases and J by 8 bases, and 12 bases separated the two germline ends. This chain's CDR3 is CASSQGARGYTF. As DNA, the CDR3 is TGTGCCAGCAGTCAGGGAGCTAGAGGCTACACCTTC.

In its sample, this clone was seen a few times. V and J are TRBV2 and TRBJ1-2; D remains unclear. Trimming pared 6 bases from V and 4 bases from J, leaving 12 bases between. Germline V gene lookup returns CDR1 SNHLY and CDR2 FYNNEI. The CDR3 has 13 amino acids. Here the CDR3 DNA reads TGTGCCAGCAGCTACTCGGGTACCTATGGCTACACCTTC. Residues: CASSYSGTYGYTF.

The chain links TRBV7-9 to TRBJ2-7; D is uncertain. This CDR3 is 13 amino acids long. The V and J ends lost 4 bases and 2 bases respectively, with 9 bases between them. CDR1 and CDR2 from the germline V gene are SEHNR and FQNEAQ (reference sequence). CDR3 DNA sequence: TGTGCCAGCAGCTCAGCGCCAACCTACGAGCAGTACTTC. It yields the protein CASSSAPTYEQYF.

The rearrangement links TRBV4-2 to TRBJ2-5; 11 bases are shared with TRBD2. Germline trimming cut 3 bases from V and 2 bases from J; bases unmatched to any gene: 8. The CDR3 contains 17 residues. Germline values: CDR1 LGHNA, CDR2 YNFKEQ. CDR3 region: CASSQAIGTSGQETQYF. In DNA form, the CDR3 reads TGTGCCAGCAGCCAGGCCATTGGGACTAGCGGACAAGAGACCCAGTACTTC.

The CDR3 DNA reads as TGTGCCAGCAGCTTAGATCAGACAGGGCCCTACCGTTACGAGCAGTACTTC. It yields the protein CASSLDQTGPYRYEQYF. This chain joins TRBV11-2 and TRBJ2-7, with TRBD1 matching 7 bases. The germline V gene encodes CDR1 SGHAT and CDR2 FQNNGV. V trimming: 0 bases; J trimming: 4 bases; junction bases outside the gene matches: 12. The CDR3 has 17 amino acids.

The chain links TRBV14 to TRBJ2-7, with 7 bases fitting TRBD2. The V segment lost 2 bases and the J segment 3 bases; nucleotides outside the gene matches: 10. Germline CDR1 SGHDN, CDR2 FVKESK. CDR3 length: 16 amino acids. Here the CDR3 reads CASSQYPLTSVYEQYF. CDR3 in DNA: TGTGCCAGCAGCCAATATCCCCTTACTAGCGTCTACGAGCAGTACTTC.

The CDR3 bases are TGCGCCAGCAGCCCGACAGGGAGGACTGGAAACACCATATATTTT. This codes for CASSPTGRTGNTIYF. The J gene is TRBJ1-3, the V gene TRBV10-1; 7 bases are shared with TRBD1. Germline loops: CDR1 WNHNN, CDR2 SYGVQD (reference sequence). The CDR3 has 15 amino acids. V lost 6 bases to trimming and J lost 2 bases; unmatched junction nucleotides: 7.

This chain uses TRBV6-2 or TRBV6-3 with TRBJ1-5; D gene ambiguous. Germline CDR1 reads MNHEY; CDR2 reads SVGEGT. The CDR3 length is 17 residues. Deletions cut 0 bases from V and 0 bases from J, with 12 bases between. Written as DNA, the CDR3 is TGTGCCAGCAGTTACTCAGGACGGCTCGATAGCAATCAGCCCCAGCATTTT. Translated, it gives CASSYSGRLDSNQPQHF.